This T cell receptor beta chain comes out of a study of blood T cell repertoires in COVID-19. Sequenced by immunoSEQ multiplex PCR; TCRdb stores in-frame clones only, minus some. The table records 400,000 to 500,000 clones, over 75% of them present only once. With respect to this clone: The sample holds other DNA sequences that translate to the same CDR3.

This receptor was obtained from a woman between 18 and 29 years old who had been exposed to COVID-19. The sequenced sample was PBMCs or T cells enriched from blood (not recorded which).

The CDR3 loop reads CASSLTGYSNQPQHF. The CDR3 DNA is TGTGCCAGCAGTTTGACGGGGTATAGTAATCAGCCCCAGCATTTT. The chain combines TRBV6-5 with TRBJ1-5, with unresolved D. V gave up 4 bases and J gave up 4 bases, with 14 bases separating them. The CDR3 runs to 15 residues. Germline CDR1 MNHEY, CDR2 SVGAGI.